These T cell receptor beta chains were read from a single sample in a study of control samples from healthy donors and cancer patients. Sequenced by immunoSEQ multiplex PCR; TCRdb stores in-frame clones only, minus some. Of 50,000 to 70,000 clones listed, 88% are singletons. The material sequenced was blood. These receptors were taken from a man aged 50-59 years in good health. Both conserved end residues are part of each CDR3. A D gene is named only where the DNA matches it firmly. Clone size is shown for a subset of rows, as once, few, many or a class of expanded clone.

D: TRBD2
size: .
V: TRBV24-1
J: TRBJ2-1
CDR3: CATSDPTGLAGNEQFF
DNA: TGTGCCACCAGTGATCCTACGGGACTAGCGGGAAATGAGCAGTTCTTC

D: TRBD2
size: .
V: TRBV7-3
J: TRBJ2-1
CDR3: CASSLTTSGSLNNEQFF
DNA: TGTGCCAGCAGCTTAACGACTAGCGGGAGTTTGAACAATGAGCAGTTCTTC

D: .
size: .
V: TRBV18
J: TRBJ2-5
CDR3: CASSPPGQGGETQYF
DNA: TGTGCCAGCTCACCACCGGGGCAGGGAGGCGAGACCCAGTACTTC

D: .
size: .
V: TRBV5-6
J: TRBJ1-6
CDR3: CASSFRAGASYNSPLHF
DNA: TGTGCCAGCAGCTTCCGTGCAGGGGCCTCCTATAATTCACCCCTCCACTTT

D: TRBD1
size: .
V: TRBV4-3
J: TRBJ2-4
CDR3: CASSQGGQGENIQYF
DNA: TGCGCCAGCAGCCAAGGGGGACAGGGGGAAAACATTCAGTACTTC

D: .
size: few
V: TRBV10-3
J: TRBJ2-5
CDR3: CAISEAEDQYF
DNA: TGTGCCATCAGTGAGGCAGAGGACCAGTACTTC

D: .
size: .
V: TRBV18
J: TRBJ1-1
CDR3: CASSPGGGEAFF
DNA: TGTGCCAGCTCACCCGGGGGCGGTGAAGCTTTCTTT

D: TRBD1
size: once
V: TRBV7-9
J: TRBJ2-5
CDR3: CASSSWTGGLEETQYF
DNA: TGTGCCAGCAGCTCGTGGACAGGGGGACTGGAAGAGACCCAGTACTTC

D: TRBD2
size: .
V: TRBV2
J: TRBJ2-5
CDR3: CASSEEPIGAGGPTGETQYF
DNA: TGTGCCAGCAGTGAAGAACCAATTGGGGCGGGAGGGCCCACGGGGGAGACCCAGTACTTC

D: .
size: .
V: TRBV10-3
J: TRBJ2-5
CDR3: CAISDTEQETQYF
DNA: TGTGCCATCAGTGATACAGAACAAGAGACCCAGTACTTC

D: .
size: .
V: TRBV28
J: TRBJ2-2
CDR3: CASSLFLVVGELFF
DNA: TGTGCCAGCAGTTTATTCCTAGTGGTCGGGGAGCTGTTTTTT

D: .
size: .
V: TRBV27
J: TRBJ2-7
CDR3: CASSDRRSSYEQYF
DNA: TGTGCCAGCAGTGACCGGAGGAGCTCCTACGAGCAGTACTTC

D: TRBD2
size: .
V: TRBV6-4
J: TRBJ2-1
CDR3: CASSAIAGDYNEQFF
DNA: TGTGCCAGCAGCGCTATAGCGGGAGACTACAATGAGCAGTTCTTC

D: .
size: .
V: TRBV19
J: TRBJ2-1
CDR3: CASSPTYGEQFF
DNA: TGTGCCAGTAGCCCCACTTACGGAGAGCAGTTCTTC

D: .
size: .
V: TRBV19
J: TRBJ1-6
CDR3: CASSMERAVSPLHF
DNA: TGTGCCAGTAGTATGGAGCGGGCTGTGTCACCCCTCCACTTT

D: .
size: once
V: TRBV6-5
J: TRBJ1-1
CDR3: CASSYDETVRTEAFF
DNA: TGTGCCAGCAGTTACGACGAGACAGTTCGCACTGAAGCTTTCTTT

D: TRBD2
size: .
V: TRBV28
J: TRBJ2-2
CDR3: CASSLGPRLAGAWSGELFF
DNA: TGTGCCAGCAGTTTGGGTCCCCGACTAGCGGGAGCTTGGTCCGGGGAGCTGTTTTTT

D: TRBD1
size: .
V: TRBV24-1
J: TRBJ2-5
CDR3: CATSDPRDREETQYF
DNA: TGTGCCACCAGTGATCCCCGGGACAGGGAAGAGACCCAGTACTTC

D: .
size: .
V: TRBV6-2/TRBV6-3
J: TRBJ2-1
CDR3: CASSFPGAPNYNEQFF
DNA: TGTGCCAGCAGTTTCCCAGGGGCCCCGAACTACAATGAGCAGTTCTTC

D: .
size: .
V: TRBV12-3/TRBV12-4
J: TRBJ1-4
CDR3: CASRQNEKLFF
DNA: TGTGCCAGCAGGCAAAATGAAAAACTGTTTTTT

D: .
size: .
V: TRBV18
J: TRBJ2-1
CDR3: CASSPLAGSYNEQFF
DNA: TGTGCCAGCTCACCACTAGCCGGCTCCTACAATGAGCAGTTCTTC

D: TRBD1
size: .
V: TRBV5-1
J: TRBJ2-7
CDR3: CASSYRTGDYEQYF
DNA: TGCGCCAGCAGCTACCGGACAGGGGACTACGAGCAGTACTTC

D: TRBD2
size: .
V: TRBV10-2
J: TRBJ2-3
CDR3: CASSLAGLTDTQYF
DNA: TGCGCCAGCAGCCTAGCGGGACTCACAGATACGCAGTATTTT

D: .
size: .
V: TRBV7-3
J: TRBJ2-3
CDR3: CASSYTRTDTQYF
DNA: TGTGCCAGCAGCTACACCAGGACAGATACGCAGTATTTT

D: TRBD1
size: .
V: TRBV5-8
J: TRBJ1-1
CDR3: CASRPGQGYGTEAFF
DNA: TGTGCCAGCAGACCGGGACAGGGGTATGGCACTGAAGCTTTCTTT

D: TRBD1
size: .
V: TRBV7-2
J: TRBJ2-7
CDR3: CASSLGTGGGEQYF
DNA: TGTGCCAGCAGCTTAGGTACAGGGGGCGGCGAGCAGTACTTC

D: .
size: .
V: TRBV6-1
J: TRBJ2-7
CDR3: CASSDQQGWGYEQYF
DNA: TGTGCCAGCAGTGACCAACAGGGTTGGGGCTACGAGCAGTACTTC

D: .
size: .
V: TRBV7-2
J: TRBJ1-1
CDR3: CASSSGTYTEAFF
DNA: TGTGCCAGCAGCTCCGGGACTTACACTGAAGCTTTCTTT

D: .
size: .
V: TRBV5-6
J: TRBJ1-2
CDR3: CASSLVGVNYGYTF
DNA: TGTGCCAGCAGCTTGGTTGGGGTTAACTATGGCTACACCTTC